The sequence of this T cell receptor (beta chain) was determined in a study of shared clonotypes between healthy human individuals. As regards this clone: Its antigen is not identified.

CDR3 length equals 15 residues. The V gene's germline CDR1 is SGDLS and CDR2 YYNGEE. V trimming: 0 bases; J trimming: 7 bases; junction bases outside the gene matches: 6. General observations from the study: Sampling was confined to blood; repertoires within tissues likely differ.

TCRdb's table, derived via immunoSEQ multiplex PCR, lists solely in-frame clones and lacks some. The data hold about 520,000 clones, with more than 95% observed a single time. The sequenced material came from naive CD4+ T cells sorted from blood. Subset described: CD45RA+ positively selected. The source of this sequence is a woman aged 30 to 39 in good health. The chain recombines TRBV9 with TRBJ2-7, with 11 bases matching TRBD2. This CDR3 is CASSVELAGVGEQYF. Here the CDR3 DNA reads TGTGCCAGCAGCGTAGAACTAGCGGGAGTTGGGGAGCAGTACTTC.